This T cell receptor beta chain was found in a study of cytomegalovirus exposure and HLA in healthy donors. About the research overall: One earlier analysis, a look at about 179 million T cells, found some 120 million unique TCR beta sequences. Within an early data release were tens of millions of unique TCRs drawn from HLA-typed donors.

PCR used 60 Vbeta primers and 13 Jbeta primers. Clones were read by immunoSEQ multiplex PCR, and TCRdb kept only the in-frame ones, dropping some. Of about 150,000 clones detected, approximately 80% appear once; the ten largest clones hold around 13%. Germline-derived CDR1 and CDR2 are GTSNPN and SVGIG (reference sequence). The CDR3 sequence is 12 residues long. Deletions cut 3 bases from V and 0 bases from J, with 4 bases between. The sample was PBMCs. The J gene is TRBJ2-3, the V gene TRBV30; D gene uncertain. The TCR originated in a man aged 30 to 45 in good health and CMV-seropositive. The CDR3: CAWSRSTDTQYF. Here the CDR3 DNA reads TGTGCCTGGAGCCGTAGCACAGATACGCAGTATTTT. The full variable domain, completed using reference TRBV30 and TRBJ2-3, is SQTIHQWPATLVQPVGSPLSLECTVEGTSNPNLYWYRQAAGRGLQLLFYSVGIGQISSEVPQNLSASRPQDRQFILSSKKLLLSDSGFYLCAWSRSTDTQYFGPGTRLTVL.